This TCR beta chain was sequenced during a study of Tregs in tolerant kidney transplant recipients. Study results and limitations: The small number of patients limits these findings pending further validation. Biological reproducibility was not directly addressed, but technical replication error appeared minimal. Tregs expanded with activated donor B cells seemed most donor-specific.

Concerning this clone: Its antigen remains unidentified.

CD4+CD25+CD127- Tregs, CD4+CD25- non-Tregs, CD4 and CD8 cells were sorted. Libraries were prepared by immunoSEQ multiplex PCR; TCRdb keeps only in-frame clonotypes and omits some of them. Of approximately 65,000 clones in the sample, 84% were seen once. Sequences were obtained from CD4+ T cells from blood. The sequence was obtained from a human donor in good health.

CDR3 in DNA: TGTGCCAGCAGCTCCCCCCGAGGGGATGACAGCTATGGCTACACCTTC. Translated, it gives CASSSPRGDDSYGYTF. This chain links TRBV11-2 with TRBJ1-2; maybe TRBD1 (5 bases). CDR1 is SGHAT and CDR2 is FQNNGV in the germline V gene. The CDR3 is 16 amino acids. V gave up 4 bases and J gave up 4 bases, with 19 bases separating them.